A single sample is the source of the 28 T cell receptor beta chains below, sequenced in a study of T cell clonality in common variable immunodeficiency. Only in-frame clones appear in the TCRdb table, and some are missing; sequencing was by immunoSEQ multiplex PCR. The sample was found to contain roughly 70,000 clones, and every one recurs. Specimen: peripheral blood mononuclear cells. These receptors were taken from a person between 18 and 75 years old in good health.

This clone was counted at least ten times. The observed sequence ends 3 residues before the CDR3 terminus, with the missing tail filled in from the germline J gene. V and J are TRBV4-1 and TRBJ1-3; no clear D. V was trimmed by 4 bases and J by 0 bases, leaving 10 bases between them. Germline V CDR1 and CDR2: MGHRA, YSYEKL. The CDR3 consists of 15 residues. The sequenced CDR3 bases are TGCGCCAGCAGCCCGGGGATCTTCTCTGGAAACACC. This codes for CASSPGIFSGNT. The entire CDR3 is CASSPGIFSGNTIYF.

There are many counts of this clone. The read terminates 3 residues ahead of where the CDR3 ends, so the germline J gene completes it. The chain has TRBV5-1 and TRBJ1-6, with TRBD1 as a possible D gene (5 bases). The CDR3 is made up of 16 amino acids. Trimming left V 1 base short and J 9 bases short, with 17 bases between. The germline gives CDR1 SGHRS, CDR2 YFSETQ. CDR3 DNA, as far as it was read: TGCGCCAGCAGCTTGAACTTTCAGGGCACCAGTTCACCC. Amino acid sequence: CASSLNFQGTSSP. In full, the CDR3 reads CASSLNFQGTSSPLHF.

This clone has a count of ten or more. The read comes to an end 3 residues before the CDR3 does, leaving the germline J gene to fill in the end. V usage is TRBV19 and J usage is TRBJ2-5; 9 bases match TRBD1. V lost 8 bases, J lost 7 bases, and 17 bases stayed unmatched. The CDR3 consists of 16 residues. Germline-derived CDR1 and CDR2 are LNHDA and SQIVND (reference sequence). Incomplete CDR3 DNA: TGTGCCAGTGGCATGACGACAGGGGGTGGAGAGGCGACC. Translated: CASGMTTGGGEAT. The CDR3, in full, reads CASGMTTGGGEATQYF.

This clone was picked up many times. The read stops 3 residues short of the end of the CDR3; the missing end is completed from the germline J gene. The chain carries TRBV20-1 and TRBJ2-3; 9 bases match TRBD2. CDR3 length: 16 amino acids. Trimming at V came to 1 base and at J to 2 bases, leaving 7 bases not matched to a gene. Germline lookup yields CDR1 DFQATT and CDR2 SNEGSKA (reference sequence). The CDR3 bases that were read are TGCAGTGCTAGAGTGATACTAGCGGGTACCACAGATACG. This sequence encodes CSARVILAGTTDT. The entire CDR3 reads CSARVILAGTTDTQYF.

This clone was detected many times. The read stops 3 residues short of the end of the CDR3; the missing end is completed from the germline J gene. This chain links TRBV29-1 with TRBJ2-3, with 9 nucleotides matching TRBD2. The CDR3 length is 15 residues. V lost 4 bases, J lost 2 bases, and 7 bases stayed unmatched. Germline V gene lookup returns CDR1 SQVTM and CDR2 ANQGSEA. Here the CDR3 reads CSVGGLALSTDTQYF. CDR3 bases read: TGCAGCGTTGGGGGACTAGCTCTGTCCACAGATACG.

This clone was observed many times. The observed sequence ends 3 residues before the CDR3 terminus, with the missing tail filled in from the germline J gene. The J gene is TRBJ1-6, the V gene TRBV12-3 or TRBV12-4; no clear D. The CDR3 runs to 13 residues. With 7 bases removed from V and 9 bases from J, the gap between germline ends came to 13 bases. Incomplete CDR3 DNA: TGTGCCAGCACCCCCGGGTGGAGTTCACCC. Amino acid sequence: CASTPGWSSP. The full-length CDR3 reads as CASTPGWSSPLHF.

This clone was counted many times. The read gets to within 3 residues of the CDR3 end, and the germline J gene fills in the rest. V gene TRBV20-1 combines with J gene TRBJ2-3, with TRBD2 identical over 8 bases. The CDR3 sequence is 14 residues long. Germline lookup yields CDR1 DFQATT and CDR2 SNEGSKA (reference sequence). After removal of 6 bases from V and 7 bases from J, the junction contained 12 bases not matched to a gene. Partial CDR3 DNA: TGCAGTGCCGGGCGCCAGCGGGGGTCGTATACG. Protein product: CSAGRQRGSYT. The full CDR3 reads CSAGRQRGSYTQYF.

This clone was seen many times. The CDR3 extends 3 residues past the end of the read, so its final part is completed from the germline J gene. V usage is TRBV5-1 and J usage is TRBJ1-1; 11 nucleotides agree with TRBD1. CDR1 is SGHRS and CDR2 is YFSETQ in the germline V gene. The CDR3 contains 16 residues. With V trimmed by 4 bases and J by 0 bases, 5 bases remained unmatched. The CDR3 DNA, read in part, is TGCGCCAGCAGCCGAGGACAGGGGGCCCTGAACACTGAA. It translates to CASSRGQGALNTE. In full, the CDR3 is CASSRGQGALNTEAFF.

This clone has a count of ten or more. The CDR3 end falls 3 residues outside the read, so it is completed with the germline J gene. The chain recombines TRBV11-2 with TRBJ1-6; D is uncertain. V was cut by 5 bases and J by 3 bases, with 11 bases left in between. Per the germline V gene, CDR1 is SGHAT and CDR2 is FQNNGV. The CDR3 has 15 amino acids. The DNA read from the CDR3 is TGTGCCAGCAGCCCTTTTCGTGTCTATAATTCACCC. Translation gives CASSPFRVYNSP. The complete CDR3 protein is CASSPFRVYNSPLHF.

There are many counts of this clone. The read falls 3 residues short of the CDR3 end, and the missing part is taken from the germline J gene. This sequence joins TRBV12-3 or TRBV12-4 and TRBJ2-1; the match to TRBD2 covers 8 bases. Germline trimming cut 5 bases from V and 4 bases from J; bases unmatched to any gene: 7. The CDR3 covers 15 residues. CDR3 residues: CASSGVRGAYNEQFF. The DNA read from the CDR3 is TGTGCCAGCAGTGGGGTGCGGGGGGCATACAATGAG.

This clone was counted at least ten times. The CDR3 reads CASSQVSGGNTEAFF. The CDR3 bases that were read are TGCGCCAGCAGCCAAGTGTCCGGTGGTAACACTGAA. The chain recombines TRBV4-1 with TRBJ1-1, with unresolved D. With the read ending 3 residues before the CDR3 end, the germline J gene is used to fill in that end. The ends were cut back, 1 base at V and 2 bases at J, with 11 bases in the middle. In germline, CDR1 is MGHRA, CDR2 YSYEKL. The CDR3 spans 15 residues.

This clone was counted ten times or more. Read sequence stops 3 residues before the CDR3 end, and the germline J gene provides the missing end. The rearrangement uses TRBV18 and TRBJ2-5; tentative D call: TRBD1 (5 bases). CDR3 length: 14 amino acids. V lost 2 bases, J lost 3 bases, and 10 bases lay in between. The germline V gene encodes CDR1 KGHSH and CDR2 LQKENI. CDR3 loop: CASSPSDSKETQYF. CDR3 DNA (partial): TGTGCCAGCTCACCAAGCGACAGCAAAGAGACC.

This clone has ten or more counts. The CDR3 is cut off 3 residues early in the read; its end comes from the germline J gene. The genes are TRBV20-1 and TRBJ2-7, with 7 nucleotides matching TRBD1. V shed 2 bases and J 5 bases; nucleotides not matched to a gene: 9. CDR3 size: 14 residues. Germline CDR1 and CDR2: DFQATT and SNEGSKA (reference sequence). The CDR3 region is CSARLTGMVHEQYF. Partial CDR3 DNA: TGCAGTGCTAGATTGACAGGGATGGTCCACGAG.

This clone appeared many times. CDR3 sequence: CASSGSGYEQFF. The covered CDR3 bases are TGCGCCAGCAGCGGGAGCGGTTATGAG. This chain links TRBV5-1 with TRBJ2-1; D might be TRBD2 (5 bases). The read terminates 3 residues before the CDR3 end, so the remaining end is supplied by the germline J gene. The germline V gene has CDR1 SGHRS and CDR2 YFSETQ. V lost 4 bases to trimming and J lost 8 bases, with 10 bases between them. This CDR3 has 12 amino acids.

The table lists this clone with many counts. The read comes to an end 3 residues before the CDR3 does, leaving the germline J gene to fill in the end. The chain recombines TRBV7-2 with TRBJ2-7, with 10 bases identical to TRBD1. The trim removed 2 bases at V and 5 bases at J, leaving 6 bases unmatched. This CDR3 comprises 15 residues. The germline V gene has CDR1 SGHTA and CDR2 FQGNSA. The CDR3 sequence: CASSLTGQGGHEQYF. The DNA read from the CDR3 is TGTGCCAGCAGCTTAACAGGACAGGGGGGCCACGAG.

This clone was detected ten times or more. The read comes to an end 3 residues before the CDR3 does, leaving the germline J gene to fill in the end. The V gene is TRBV5-1, the J gene TRBJ1-4, with 11 bases that match TRBD1. V gave up 4 bases and J gave up 8 bases; unmatched junction bases: 10. CDR3 size: 16 residues. Germline CDR1 and CDR2: SGHRS and YFSETQ. CDR3 DNA (partial): TGCGCCAGCAGCCTTCCGGACAGGGGGCTAGACGAAAAA. It codes for CASSLPDRGLDEK. The CDR3 in its entirety is CASSLPDRGLDEKLFF.

In its sample, this clone was seen many times. The read ends 3 residues shy of where the CDR3 ends; the end is completed using the germline J gene. This chain joins TRBV10-3 and TRBJ2-5, with TRBD1 matching 7 bases. The germline V gene has CDR1 ENHRY and CDR2 SYGVKD. V lost 6 bases to trimming and J lost 4 bases; unmatched junction nucleotides: 8. The CDR3 sequence is 14 residues long. CDR3 in amino acids: CAIRRQGWGETQYF. The CDR3 bases that were read are TGTGCCATCAGGAGACAGGGCTGGGGAGAGACC.

In its sample, this clone was seen many times. The read ends 3 residues shy of where the CDR3 ends; the end is completed using the germline J gene. This rearrangement joins TRBV20-1 to TRBJ2-5, with 7 bases fitting TRBD2. The CDR3 consists of 15 residues. Unmatched junction bases numbered 8, after V lost 3 bases and J lost 1 base. CDR1 and CDR2 from the germline V gene are DFQATT and SNEGSKA (reference sequence). The CDR3 loop is CSARMGGGPQETQYF. CDR3 DNA, as far as it was read: TGCAGTGCTAGGATGGGGGGAGGGCCCCAAGAGACC.

This clone has ten or more counts. Read sequence stops 3 residues before the CDR3 end, and the germline J gene provides the missing end. J is TRBJ1-5 and V is TRBV5-3; TRBD1 might be the D (6 bases). TRBV5-3 is an open reading frame, and its role is uncertain. The CDR3 is 15 amino acids. The V gene lost 4 bases and the J gene lost 4 bases, with 15 bases spanning the gap. CDR3 loop: CARSRTDRKNQPQHF. CDR3 bases read: TGTGCCAGAAGCCGAACGGACAGAAAGAATCAGCCC.

This clone showed up many times. The read comes to an end 3 residues before the CDR3 does, leaving the germline J gene to fill in the end. V and J are TRBV20-1 and TRBJ1-5; the match to TRBD1 covers 8 bases. Germline V gene lookup returns CDR1 DFQATT and CDR2 SNEGSKA (reference sequence). V lost 1 base, J lost 4 bases, and 6 bases stayed unmatched. The CDR3 covers 15 residues. CDR3 in amino acids: CSARAGTGRNQPQHF. The DNA read from the CDR3 is TGCAGTGCTAGAGCCGGGACAGGCCGAAATCAGCCC.

This clone was counted ten times or more. Partial CDR3 DNA: TGTGCCAGTACCGATAGCGGGAGGAATAACAATGAG. Protein product: CASTDSGRNNNE. The whole CDR3 is CASTDSGRNNNEQFF. This rearrangement joins TRBV19 to TRBJ2-1; TRBD2 matches 10 bases. The read terminates 3 residues before the CDR3 end, so the remaining end is supplied by the germline J gene. The V and J ends lost 7 bases and 5 bases, in that order; junction bases with no gene match: 8. Germline assignment: CDR1 LNHDA and CDR2 SQIVND (reference sequence). The CDR3 is 15 residues long.

Many counts were recorded for this clone. With the read ending 3 residues before the CDR3 end, the germline J gene is used to fill in that end. V and J are TRBV6-2 or TRBV6-3 and TRBJ1-5, with a tentative D call TRBD1 (5 bases). Trimming took 4 bases from V and 4 from J, leaving 17 bases between them. The length of the CDR3 is 16 residues. Looked up from germline, CDR1 is MNHEY and CDR2 is SVGEGT. CDR3 in amino acids: CASSSGAGPRNQPQHF. The part of the CDR3 DNA that was read is TGTGCCAGCAGTTCCGGAGCAGGGCCGAGAAATCAGCCC.

This clone was recorded a few times. The read finishes 3 residues shy of the CDR3 end, and the germline J gene is used to complete it. The genes are TRBV5-1 and TRBJ1-1, with 7 positions matching TRBD1. This CDR3 is 13 amino acids long. From germline, CDR1 is SGHRS and CDR2 YFSETQ. The CDR3 region is CASSFPTGSSAFF. CDR3 DNA, as far as it was read: TGCGCCAGCAGCTTCCCGACAGGGTCTTCA.

This clone was seen at least ten times. The missing CDR3 end, 3 residues past where the read stops, is filled in from the germline J gene. This chain uses TRBV7-3 with TRBJ2-2; TRBD2 is a possible D gene (5 bases). Germline-derived CDR1 and CDR2 are SGHTA and FQGTGA. Trimming removed 5 bases at V and 8 bases at J, with 18 bases between. This CDR3 is built from 15 residues. CDR3: CASSPGELQGGELFF. CDR3 bases read: TGTGCCAGCAGCCCCGGGGAACTACAAGGAGGGGAG.

This clone was detected ten times or more. The sequence runs out 3 residues before the end of the CDR3; the remainder is reconstructed from the germline J gene. This chain connects TRBV7-2 to TRBJ1-1, with D possibly TRBD1 on 5 matching bases. The CDR3 loop spans 12 amino acids. V was clipped by 1 base and J by 6 bases, with 6 bases between them. CDR1 is SGHTA, CDR2 FQGNSA, per germline. The part of the CDR3 DNA that was read is TGTGCCAGCAGCTTAGGGGGGGCTGAA. As protein: CASSLGGAE. The whole CDR3 protein reads CASSLGGAEAFF.

This clone was seen many times. Coverage ceases 3 residues before the CDR3 finishes, and the germline J gene fills in the end. The V call is TRBV24-1, the J call TRBJ2-1; possible D gene TRBD2, 6 bases. Deletions cut 3 bases from V and 7 bases from J, with 15 bases between. Per the germline V gene, CDR1 is KGHDR and CDR2 is SFDVKD. The CDR3 runs 15 residues. The CDR3 here is CATSDTRGSQNEQFF. The CDR3 bases that were read are TGTGCCACCAGTGATACCCGGGGGTCTCAGAATGAG.

This clone was observed many times. The read ends 3 residues early relative to the CDR3; the germline J gene fills the gap. The chain recombines TRBV7-2 with TRBJ1-1; no firm D call. The CDR3 runs 14 residues. Per the germline V gene, CDR1 is SGHTA and CDR2 is FQGNSA. Trimming removed 1 base at V and 1 base at J, with 7 bases between. This CDR3 reads CASSLVTENTEAFF. Incomplete CDR3 DNA: TGTGCCAGCAGCTTAGTTACAGAGAACACTGAA.

Ten or more counts support this clone. The read comes to an end 3 residues before the CDR3 does, leaving the germline J gene to fill in the end. This rearrangement joins TRBV6-2 or TRBV6-3 to TRBJ1-1; D is unclear. Germline V CDR1 and CDR2: MNHEY, SVGEGT. The CDR3 has 12 amino acids. The CDR3 bases that were read are TGTGCCAGCAGTTATAGCGGGTCAGAA. It translates to CASSYSGSE. The whole CDR3 region reads CASSYSGSEAFF.